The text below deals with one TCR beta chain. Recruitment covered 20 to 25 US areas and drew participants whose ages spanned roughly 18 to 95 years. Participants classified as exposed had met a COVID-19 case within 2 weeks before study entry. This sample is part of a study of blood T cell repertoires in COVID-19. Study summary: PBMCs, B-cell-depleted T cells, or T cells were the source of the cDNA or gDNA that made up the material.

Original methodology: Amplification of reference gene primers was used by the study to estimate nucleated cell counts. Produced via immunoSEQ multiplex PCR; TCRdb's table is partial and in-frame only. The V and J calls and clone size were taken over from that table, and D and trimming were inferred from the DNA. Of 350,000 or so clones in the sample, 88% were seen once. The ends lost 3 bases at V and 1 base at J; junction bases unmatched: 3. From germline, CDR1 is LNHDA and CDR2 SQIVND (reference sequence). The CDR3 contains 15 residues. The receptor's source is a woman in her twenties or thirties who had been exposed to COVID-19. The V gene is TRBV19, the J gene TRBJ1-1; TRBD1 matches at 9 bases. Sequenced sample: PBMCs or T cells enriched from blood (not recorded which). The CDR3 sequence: CASSIVQGANTEAFF. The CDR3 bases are TGTGCCAGTAGTATCGTACAGGGGGCGAACACTGAAGCTTTCTTT. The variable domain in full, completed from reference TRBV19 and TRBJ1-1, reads DGGITQSPKYLFRKEGQNVTLSCEQNLNHDAMYWYRQDPGQGLRLIYYSQIVNDFQKGDIAEGYSVSREKKESFPLTVTSAQKNPTAFYLCASSIVQGANTEAFFGQGTRLTVV.